A few counts support the clone carrying this T cell receptor beta chain. Its antigen is unidentified. The data originate from a study of human T cells and chemical hapten exposure. Study-level information: The use of 2% DPC on around 2 cm by around 2 cm of upper inner arm skin constituted sensitization.

General observations from the study: Expanded TCRs were compared with controls, and the expanded TCRs formed significantly more large CDR3 similarity clusters.

Time point defined: patch test 3, about 24 weeks after DPC sensitization. Sample treatment: therapeutic diphenylcyclopropenone sensitization with weekly scalp DPC. Venepuncture was done earlier than the placement of each patch test. MiXCR, run by TCRdb on the RACE reads, gives a single entry per CDR3 protein. The sample consists of 55,000 to 75,000 distinct CDR3 sequences, 9.5% to 15% of them appearing once. Sequencing was performed on whole blood, taken in connection with sensitization to the hapten diphenylcyclopropenone (DPC). The sequence was collected from a man aged 25 to 45 with alopecia areata. Some clones in this sample may be carry-over from other donors' samples.

CDR3: CSAMRQGRETQYF. As DNA, the CDR3 is TGCAGTGCTATGAGGCAGGGGCGAGAGACCCAGTACTTC. The J gene is TRBJ2-5, the V gene TRBV20-1, with D possibly TRBD1 on 6 matching bases. Trimming stripped 4 bases from V and 4 bases from J, with 13 bases between. Germline V gives CDR1 DFQATT, CDR2 SNEGSKA (reference sequence). This CDR3 comprises 13 residues.